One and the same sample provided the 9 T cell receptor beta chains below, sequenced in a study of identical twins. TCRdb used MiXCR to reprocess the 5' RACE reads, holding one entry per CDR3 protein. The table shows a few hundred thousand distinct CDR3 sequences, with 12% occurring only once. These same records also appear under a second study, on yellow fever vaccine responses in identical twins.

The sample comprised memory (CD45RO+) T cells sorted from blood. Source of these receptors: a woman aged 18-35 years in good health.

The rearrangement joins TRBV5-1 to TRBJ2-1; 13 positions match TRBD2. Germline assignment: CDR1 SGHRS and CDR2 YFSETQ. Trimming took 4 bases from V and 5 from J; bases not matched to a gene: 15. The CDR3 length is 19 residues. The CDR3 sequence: CASSPLGLAGSSSNNEQFF. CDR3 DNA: TGCGCCAGCAGCCCGTTGGGACTAGCGGGATCTTCCTCGAACAATGAGCAGTTCTTC.

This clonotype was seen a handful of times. The CDR3 DNA sequence: TGCAGCGTTTGGGCTAGCGGGACTAGCACAGATACGCAGTATTTT. Amino acids: CSVWASGTSTDTQYF. The chain employs TRBV29-1 and TRBJ2-3; 9 nucleotides match TRBD2. J was trimmed by 0 bases and V by 5 bases; bases with no gene match: 6. Looked up from germline, CDR1 is SQVTM and CDR2 is ANQGSEA. The CDR3 has 15 amino acids.

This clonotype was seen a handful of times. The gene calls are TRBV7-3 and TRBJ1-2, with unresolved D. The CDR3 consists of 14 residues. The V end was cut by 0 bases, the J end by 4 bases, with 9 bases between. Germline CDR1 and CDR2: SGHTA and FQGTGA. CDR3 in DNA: TGTGCCAGCAGCTTAACGGCGGAGGGCTATGGCTACACCTTC. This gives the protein CASSLTAEGYGYTF.

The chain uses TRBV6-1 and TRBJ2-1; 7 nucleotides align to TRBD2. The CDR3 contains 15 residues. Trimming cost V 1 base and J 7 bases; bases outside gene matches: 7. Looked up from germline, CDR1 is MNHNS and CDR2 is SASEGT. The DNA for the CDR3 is TGTGCCAGCAGTGAAGAGAATGGCGGGGGAAATGAGCAGTTCTTC. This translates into CASSEENGGGNEQFF.

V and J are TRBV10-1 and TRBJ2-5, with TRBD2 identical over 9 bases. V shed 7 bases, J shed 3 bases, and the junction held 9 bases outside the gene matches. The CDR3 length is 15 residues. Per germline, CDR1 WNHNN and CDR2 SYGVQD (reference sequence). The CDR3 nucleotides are TGCGCCAGCACCTTAGCGGGAGATTCCAAAGAGACCCAGTACTTC. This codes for CASTLAGDSKETQYF.

CDR3 protein: CASSVAGQGLDEQFF. The CDR3 nucleotides are TGTGCCAGCAGTGTCGCGGGACAGGGGCTCGATGAGCAGTTCTTC. The chain combines TRBV2 with TRBJ2-1; TRBD1 agrees at 10 bases. This CDR3 is 15 amino acids long. Germline assignment: CDR1 SNHLY and CDR2 FYNNEI. The V gene end was trimmed by 4 bases and the J gene end by 8 bases; junction bases not matched to a gene: 8.

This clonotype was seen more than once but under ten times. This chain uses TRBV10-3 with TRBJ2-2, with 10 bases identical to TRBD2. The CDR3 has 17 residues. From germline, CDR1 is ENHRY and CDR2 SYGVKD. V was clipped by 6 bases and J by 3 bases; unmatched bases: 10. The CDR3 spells CAIRVSSGRLDTGELFF. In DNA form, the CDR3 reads TGTGCCATCAGAGTGTCTAGCGGGAGATTGGACACCGGGGAGCTGTTTTTT.

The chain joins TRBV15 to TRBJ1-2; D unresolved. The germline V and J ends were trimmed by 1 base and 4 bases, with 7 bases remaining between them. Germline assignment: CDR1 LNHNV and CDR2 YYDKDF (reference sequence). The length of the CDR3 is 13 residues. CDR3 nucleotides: TGTGCCACCAGCAGAGGAAGCCTCTATGGCTACACCTTC. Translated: CATSRGSLYGYTF.

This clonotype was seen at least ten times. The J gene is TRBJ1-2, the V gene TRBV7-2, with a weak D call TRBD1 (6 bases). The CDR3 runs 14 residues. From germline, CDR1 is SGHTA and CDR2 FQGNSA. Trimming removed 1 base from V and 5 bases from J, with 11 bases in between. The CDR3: CASSLGGPGYGYTF. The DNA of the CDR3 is TGTGCCAGCAGCTTAGGGGGGCCAGGTTATGGCTACACCTTC.